This T cell receptor beta chain was recorded in a study of breast tumors, draining lymph nodes, adjacent tissues listed by TCRdb under 2016. Background on the whole study: The study compared TCR beta repertoires across tumor, adjacent nontumor tissue and axillary lymph nodes from breast cancer patients. In human breast cancer, the study set out to evaluate how tumor, surrounding tissue and draining lymph node repertoires relate to one another and whether T cells may move between these sites. Findings and caveats that apply to the study as a whole: The study presented the conclusion that tumor T cells originate in lymph nodes as consistent with a hypothesis, not as something directly demonstrated. Tumors showed preferential V and J gene usage, and their T-cell repertoire diversity fell below that of lymph nodes yet above that of nontumor tissue. A scenario in which most tumor T cells derive from the lymph node and then expand within tumor tissue was judged to be consistent with the data. Tumor and nontumor tissue repertoires were significantly more similar in luminal-like than in basal-like breast cancer.

From cysteine to phenylalanine, the CDR3 is 15 amino acids long. The sequence is cut down to CDR3 DNA, 45 bases in frame from base 1. For this chain, trimming is 7 bases at the V end and 7 bases at the J end, and the number of junction bases without a gene match is 9. CDR1 and CDR2 were assigned from the germline V gene as SNHLY and FYNNEI. These reads were obtained on an Illumina HiSeq 2000. Multiplex PCR amplification was used to generate the TCR beta chain libraries. High-throughput sequencing was used to analyze the amplified TCR beta chain products. The raw public data were reprocessed by TCRdb itself: fastp quality trimming at Q25, MiXCR clonotype calling, in-frame beta chains only. Rows are unified per CDR3 protein, each entry keeping the most common DNA and genes. In this sample the table shows 190,000 or so distinct CDR3 sequences, over 25% of which occur a single time. About 4.3% of the sample goes to the ten largest clones.

This clonotype was found many times. It has no known antigen specificity. No qualities accompany the bases; no much larger clone lies one base away. The axillary draining lymph nodes of breast cancer patients were the source of the lymph node samples. Sequencing input: axillary lymph node tissue. Recombination linked TRBV2 to TRBJ1-6, with 8 central nucleotides matching TRBD1. The receptor comes from a female donor with breast cancer. Some clones in this sample may be carry-over from other donors' samples. The DNA sequence is TGTGCCAGCATCGGGGACAGGCCCGGGAATTCACCCCTCCACTTT. It codes for CASIGDRPGNSPLHF. The full variable domain, with segments outside the CDR3 supplied by the reference TRBV2 and TRBJ1-6 proteins, appears as EPEVTQTPSHQVTQMGQEVILRCVPISNHLYFYWYRQILGQKVEFLVSFYNNEISEKSEIFDDQFSVERPDGSNFTLKIRSTKLEDSAMYFCASIGDRPGNSPLHFGNGTRLTVT.